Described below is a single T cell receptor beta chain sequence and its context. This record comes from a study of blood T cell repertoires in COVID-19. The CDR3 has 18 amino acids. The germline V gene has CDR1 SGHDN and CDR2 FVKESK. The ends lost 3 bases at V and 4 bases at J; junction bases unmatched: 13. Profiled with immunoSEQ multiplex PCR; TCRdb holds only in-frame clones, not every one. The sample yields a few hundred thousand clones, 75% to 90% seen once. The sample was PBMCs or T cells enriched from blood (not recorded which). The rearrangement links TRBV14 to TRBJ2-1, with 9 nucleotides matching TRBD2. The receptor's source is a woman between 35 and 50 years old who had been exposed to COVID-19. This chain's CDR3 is CASSHLPTSGTQYNEQFF. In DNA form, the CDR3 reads TGTGCCAGCAGCCACCTACCGACTAGCGGAACACAGTACAATGAGCAGTTCTTC.